This TCR beta chain was documented in a study of metastatic and nonmetastatic thyroid tumors. There are many counts of this clone. Antigen unknown. Germline V CDR1 and CDR2: DFQATT, SNEGSKA (reference sequence). There are 14 residues in the CDR3. J gave up 4 bases and V 7 bases, and 9 bases lay outside the gene matches. Notes on the study in general: Benign nodules reportedly had significantly lower TCR beta diversity than malignant thyroid tumors in blood and tumor.

Thyroid surgery was performed in patients who had received no treatment beforehand. Original processing notes: CDR3 differences across clinicopathological groups were used to build a distant-metastasis classifier for papillary thyroid cancer. TCRdb reassembled clones from the PCR reads with MiXCR. TCRdb assigned the V and J calls; the authors' analysis was not used. The table records about 34,000 clones, approximately 17% of them present only once. This chain joins TRBV20-1 and TRBJ2-3; TRBD2 matches 9 bases. This receptor was taken from a female donor with papillary thyroid cancer or a benign thyroid nodule (not recorded which). Some clones in this sample may be carry-over from other donors' samples. The sample comprised blood. The CDR3 DNA reads TGCAGTGTTGGGGGCGGGAGGGCCCCAGATACGCAGTATTTT. Encoded protein: CSVGGGRAPDTQYF.